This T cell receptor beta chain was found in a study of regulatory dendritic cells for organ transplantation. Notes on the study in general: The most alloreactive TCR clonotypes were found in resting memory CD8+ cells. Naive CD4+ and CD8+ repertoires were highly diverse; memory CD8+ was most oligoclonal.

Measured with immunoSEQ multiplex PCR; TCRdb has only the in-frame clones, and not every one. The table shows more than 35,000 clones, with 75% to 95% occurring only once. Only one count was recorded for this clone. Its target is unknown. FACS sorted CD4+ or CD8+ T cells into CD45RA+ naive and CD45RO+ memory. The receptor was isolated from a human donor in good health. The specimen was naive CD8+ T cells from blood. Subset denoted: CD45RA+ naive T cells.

The CDR3 loop reads CASSYTVTGDEQYF. The CDR3 bases are TGTGCCAGCAGTTACACTGTCACAGGGGACGAGCAGTACTTC. The chain joins TRBV6-6 to TRBJ2-5; 7 bases map to TRBD1. The DNA end is a closer match to TRBJ2-7, so the J assignment may be wrong. The CDR3 is 14 amino acids. Germline-derived CDR1 and CDR2 are MNHNY and SVGAGI (reference sequence).